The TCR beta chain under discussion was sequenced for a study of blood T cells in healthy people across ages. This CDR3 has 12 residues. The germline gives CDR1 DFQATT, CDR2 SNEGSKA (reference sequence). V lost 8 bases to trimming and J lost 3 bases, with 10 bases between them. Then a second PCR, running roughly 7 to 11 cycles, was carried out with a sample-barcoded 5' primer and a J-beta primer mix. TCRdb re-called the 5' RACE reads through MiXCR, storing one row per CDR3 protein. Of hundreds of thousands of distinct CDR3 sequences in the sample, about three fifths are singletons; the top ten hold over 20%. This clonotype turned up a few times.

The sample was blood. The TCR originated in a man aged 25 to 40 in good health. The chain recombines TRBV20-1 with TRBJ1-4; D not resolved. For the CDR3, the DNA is TGCAGTACGGATCTGGCTAATGAAAAACTGTTTTTT. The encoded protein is CSTDLANEKLFF.